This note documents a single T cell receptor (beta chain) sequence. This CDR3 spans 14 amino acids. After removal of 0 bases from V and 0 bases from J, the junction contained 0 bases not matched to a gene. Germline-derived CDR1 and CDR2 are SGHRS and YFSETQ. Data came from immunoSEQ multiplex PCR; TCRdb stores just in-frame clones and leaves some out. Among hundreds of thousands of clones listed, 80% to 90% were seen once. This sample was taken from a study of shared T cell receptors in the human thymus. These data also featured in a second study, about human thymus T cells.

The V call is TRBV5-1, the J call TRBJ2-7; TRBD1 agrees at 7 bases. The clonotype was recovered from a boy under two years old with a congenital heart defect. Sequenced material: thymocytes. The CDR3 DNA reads TGCGCCAGCAGCTTGGGGGACAGCTCCTACGAGCAGTACTTC. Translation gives CASSLGDSSYEQYF.